This TCR beta chain derives from a study of cytomegalovirus exposure and HLA in healthy donors. Findings and caveats of the study: As immune exposure information, only CMV serostatus was available.

Comment on this clone: The antigen remains undetermined.

PCR amplification relied on 60 Vbeta primers (plus 13 Jbeta primers). Libraries were prepared by immunoSEQ multiplex PCR; TCRdb keeps only in-frame clonotypes and omits some of them. The listing records 100,000 to 150,000 clones. From germline, CDR1 is SGHRS and CDR2 YFSETQ. This CDR3 comprises 15 residues. V trimming: 0 bases; J trimming: 7 bases; junction bases outside the gene matches: 5. Source material: PBMCs. V and J are TRBV5-1 and TRBJ2-4; 9 positions agree with TRBD2. The receptor's source is a woman in her forties in good health and CMV-seronegative. The CDR3 loop is CASSLGQAGGNIQYF. The CDR3 nucleotides are TGCGCCAGCAGCTTGGGACAGGCGGGGGGGAACATTCAGTACTTC.